The 9 T cell receptor beta chains given below trace back to one sample, sequenced in a study of blood T cell repertoires in COVID-19. Sequencing used immunoSEQ multiplex PCR; TCRdb keeps in-frame clones, though not all of them. The data contain about 100,000 clones, 86% of them seen just once; the ten biggest clones take up less than 9%. Sequencing was done on a sample of peripheral blood. The receptors were gathered from a man in his 60s with acute or convalescent COVID-19.

This chain joins TRBV7-2 and TRBJ2-5; 9 bases line up with TRBD2. The V segment lost 5 bases and the J segment 4 bases; nucleotides outside the gene matches: 11. Per the germline V gene, CDR1 is SGHTA and CDR2 is FQGNSA. The CDR3 spans 16 residues. CDR3: CASSPAGGGAVETQYF. The CDR3 DNA reads TGTGCCAGCAGCCCAGCGGGCGGGGGGGCCGTAGAGACCCAGTACTTC.

The chain joins TRBV13 to TRBJ2-3, with D perhaps matching TRBD1 (6 bases). The CDR3 spans 15 residues. Germline CDR1 and CDR2: PRHDT and FYEKMQ (reference sequence). V dropped 5 bases and J dropped 2 bases, with 14 bases sitting between them. CDR3 in amino acids: CASSGPGAFTDTQYF. Written as DNA, the CDR3 is TGTGCCAGCAGCGGACCAGGGGCGTTCACAGATACGCAGTATTTT.

The gene calls are TRBV6-5 and TRBJ1-4; D is uncertain. The length of the CDR3 is 14 residues. With 6 bases removed from V and 5 bases from J, the gap between germline ends came to 13 bases. Germline values: CDR1 MNHEY, CDR2 SVGAGI. In nucleotides, the CDR3 is TGTGCCAGCAGGCCGGAGAAATCAAATGAAAAACTGTTTTTT. It encodes CASRPEKSNEKLFF.

V gene TRBV6-6 combines with J gene TRBJ1-1; 10 bases agree with TRBD1. CDR3 length: 16 residues. V gave up 0 bases and J gave up 4 bases; unmatched junction bases: 5. Germline-derived CDR1 and CDR2 are MNHNY and SVGAGI (reference sequence). In DNA form, the CDR3 reads TGTGCCAGCAGTTACTCCGGGACAGGGGTCGGCACTGAAGCTTTCTTT. As protein: CASSYSGTGVGTEAFF.

The V gene is TRBV14, the J gene TRBJ2-1; TRBD2 matches at 14 bases. Germline CDR1 SGHDN, CDR2 FVKESK. This CDR3 is 16 amino acids long. Trimming removed 1 base from V and 7 bases from J; junction bases left unmatched: 3. The CDR3 DNA is TGTGCCAGCAGCCAAGGGCGGACTAGCGGGAGGAATGAGCAGTTCTTC. Translation gives CASSQGRTSGRNEQFF.

The chain is built from TRBV30 and TRBJ1-2, with 8 bases aligning to TRBD1. Germline V gives CDR1 GTSNPN, CDR2 SVGIG (reference sequence). V was pared by 5 bases and J by 3 bases, with 8 bases of the junction left unmatched. The CDR3 sequence is 14 residues long. The CDR3 sequence is CAWAPGQDYYGYTF. The CDR3 bases are TGTGCCTGGGCCCCGGGACAGGACTACTATGGCTACACCTTC.

Only one count was recorded for this clone. J is TRBJ2-2 and V is TRBV6-5; the match to TRBD2 covers 9 bases. This CDR3 spans 15 amino acids. CDR1 MNHEY and CDR2 SVGAGI come from the germline V gene. With V trimmed by 6 bases and J by 3 bases, 5 bases remained unmatched. The DNA of the CDR3 is TGTGCCAGCAGGATAGCGGGGGTACACACCGGGGAGCTGTTTTTT. This gives the protein CASRIAGVHTGELFF.

The rearrangement joins TRBV11-3 to TRBJ2-3; 12 bases map to TRBD1. CDR1 and CDR2 from the germline V gene are SGHNT and YENEEA. The CDR3 length is 16 residues. With 5 bases clipped from V and 5 bases from J, the junction kept 8 bases outside the gene matches. The CDR3 is CASSLRGTGGIDTQYF. Written as DNA, the CDR3 is TGTGCCAGCAGCCTCAGAGGGACAGGGGGCATAGATACGCAGTATTTT.

V and J are TRBV5-1 and TRBJ2-7; D is possibly TRBD2 (6 bases). With 4 bases removed from V and 6 bases from J, the gap between germline ends came to 17 bases. In germline, CDR1 is SGHRS, CDR2 YFSETQ. This CDR3 spans 14 amino acids. CDR3 sequence reads: CASSLRDPGGEQYF. CDR3 coding DNA: TGCGCCAGCAGCCTACGGGACCCCGGGGGCGAGCAGTACTTC.